Below are 30 T cell receptor beta chains sequenced from a single sample in a study of control samples from healthy donors and cancer patients. Sequenced by immunoSEQ multiplex PCR; TCRdb stores in-frame clones only, minus some. The sample includes 70,000 to 95,000 clones, approximately 90% of them seen just once. Source material: blood. The receptors were gathered from a woman under 40 in good health.

The gene calls are TRBV7-9 and TRBJ1-1, with TRBD1 as a possible D gene (6 bases). The CDR3 has 14 residues. Germline V gene data show CDR1 as SEHNR and CDR2 as FQNEAQ (reference sequence). V lost 4 bases, J lost 11 bases, and 20 bases lay in between. The CDR3, as DNA: TGTGCCAGCAGCTCCCGGGGGGGCGTTAGTACCGCTTTCTTT. Translated: CASSSRGGVSTAFF.

The rearrangement uses TRBV5-1 and TRBJ2-7; D is unclear. The germline V and J ends were trimmed by 1 base and 3 bases, with 8 bases remaining between them. The CDR3 extends over 13 amino acids. Germline V CDR1 and CDR2: SGHRS, YFSETQ. The CDR3 reads CASSLTADYEQYF. As DNA, the CDR3 is TGCGCCAGCAGCTTGACGGCAGACTACGAGCAGTACTTC. Combining the CDR3 with reference TRBV5-1 and TRBJ2-7 gives the whole variable domain KAGVTQTPRYLIKTRGQQVTLSCSPISGHRSVSWYQQTPGQGLQFLFEYFSETQRNKGNFPGRFSGRQFSNSRSEMNVSTLELGDSALYLCASSLTADYEQYFGPGTRLTVT.

V and J are TRBV30 and TRBJ2-7; D may be TRBD2 (5 bases). The CDR3 spans 12 residues. Germline CDR1 is GTSNPN and CDR2 is SVGIG (reference sequence). V lost 0 bases to trimming and J lost 5 bases, with 8 bases between them. This CDR3 reads CAWSVFGNEQYF. The DNA for the CDR3 is TGTGCCTGGAGTGTTTTCGGGAACGAGCAGTACTTC.

The V call is TRBV20-1, the J call TRBJ1-2; D perhaps matches TRBD1 (5 bases). V was trimmed by 2 bases and J by 7 bases, leaving 5 bases between them. This CDR3 comprises 10 residues. Per germline, CDR1 DFQATT and CDR2 SNEGSKA (reference sequence). The CDR3, as DNA: TGCAGTGCTAGACAGGGTGGCTACACCTTC. Translating gives CSARQGGYTF.

CDR3 coding DNA: TGTGCCAGCTCCACCGGGGACAGTTTAGGGAACACTGAAGCTTTCTTT. Translated: CASSTGDSLGNTEAFF. The rearrangement uses TRBV18 and TRBJ1-1, with 7 bases identical to TRBD1. Germline V lookup: CDR1 KGHSH, CDR2 LQKENI. The V and J ends lost 6 bases and 1 base, in that order; junction bases with no gene match: 11. The CDR3 covers 16 residues.

V is TRBV5-1 and J is TRBJ2-5; 14 nucleotides agree with TRBD2. This CDR3 region has 15 residues. Germline CDR1 and CDR2: SGHRS and YFSETQ. The V gene end was trimmed by 3 bases and the J gene end by 5 bases; junction bases not matched to a gene: 3. CDR3 sequence (DNA): TGCGCCAGCAGCTGGAGACTAGCGGGAGGGGAGACCCAGTACTTC. It encodes CASSWRLAGGETQYF.

This clone was picked up one time. CDR3 DNA sequence: TGCGCCAGCAGCCCCCGGGCAGGGTCTAGTAATAATTCACCCCTCCACTTT. It is translated as CASSPRAGSSNNSPLHF. The chain uses TRBV5-1 and TRBJ1-6, with D tentatively TRBD1 (5 bases). The V gene's germline CDR1 is SGHRS and CDR2 YFSETQ. Trimming removed 4 bases from V and 5 bases from J, with 19 bases in between. This CDR3 has 17 amino acids.

The chain recombines TRBV7-9 with TRBJ2-4; 8 bases align to TRBD1. The CDR3 covers 17 residues. CDR1 is SEHNR and CDR2 is FQNEAQ in the germline V gene (reference sequence). The ends lost 3 bases at V and 4 bases at J; junction bases unmatched: 11. CDR3 sequence: CASSFVDRRTGKNIQYF. For the CDR3, the DNA is TGTGCCAGCAGCTTCGTCGACCGCCGGACAGGGAAAAACATTCAGTACTTC.

The V call is TRBV19, the J call TRBJ1-4, with D maybe TRBD1 (5 bases). The CDR3 covers 15 residues. Germline CDR1 is LNHDA and CDR2 is SQIVND (reference sequence). The V gene lost 5 bases and the J gene lost 5 bases, with 15 bases spanning the gap. The CDR3 sequence: CASSSGLIINEKLFF. The CDR3 DNA is TGTGCCAGTAGTTCAGGGCTTATCATAAATGAAAAACTGTTTTTT. Full variable domain (remainder filled in from reference TRBV19 and TRBJ1-4): DGGITQSPKYLFRKEGQNVTLSCEQNLNHDAMYWYRQDPGQGLRLIYYSQIVNDFQKGDIAEGYSVSREKKESFPLTVTSAQKNPTAFYLCASSSGLIINEKLFFGSGTQLSVL.

This clone occurred once. The rearrangement joins TRBV4-1 to TRBJ2-3, with no clear D. The CDR3 has 15 amino acids. Germline V gives CDR1 MGHRA, CDR2 YSYEKL. Trimming pared 2 bases from V and 2 bases from J, leaving 11 bases between. CDR3: CASSQLWVYTDTQYF. CDR3 nucleotides: TGCGCCAGCAGCCAACTTTGGGTCTACACAGATACGCAGTATTTT.

The chain joins TRBV7-9 to TRBJ1-2; 8 nucleotides match TRBD1. The germline V gene has CDR1 SEHNR and CDR2 FQNEAQ (reference sequence). The CDR3 sequence is 14 residues long. Trimming at V came to 2 bases and at J to 8 bases, leaving 7 bases not matched to a gene. The DNA of the CDR3 is TGTGCCAGCAGCTTACAACGGACAGGGAGAGGCTACACCTTC. Translated: CASSLQRTGRGYTF.

The chain joins TRBV3-1 (or the pseudogene TRBV3-2) to TRBJ1-1; 7 bases are shared with TRBD1. The germline V gene has CDR1 LGHDT and CDR2 YNNKEL (reference sequence). V was clipped by 4 bases and J by 0 bases; unmatched bases: 5. The length of the CDR3 is 15 residues. CDR3 coding DNA: TGTGCCAGCAGCCCTAGGGACAGTCTGAACACTGAAGCTTTCTTT. Translated: CASSPRDSLNTEAFF.

V is TRBV27 and J is TRBJ2-5; no reliable D call. V lost 6 bases and J lost 5, with 13 bases in between. Germline lookup yields CDR1 MNHEY and CDR2 SMNVEV (reference sequence). CDR3 size: 13 residues. The CDR3 DNA reads as TGTGCCAGCAGCGTGGTCGTTGCGGAGACCCAGTACTTC. Its translation is CASSVVVAETQYF.

This clone was observed a handful of times. The V and J genes are TRBV3-1 (or the pseudogene TRBV3-2) and TRBJ1-6, with D tentatively TRBD1 (6 bases). The CDR3 sequence is 15 residues long. Between the trimmed V and J ends, which lost 0 bases and 9 bases, there was a span of 12 bases. In germline, CDR1 is LGHDT, CDR2 YNNKEL (reference sequence). Here the CDR3 reads CASSQEQGSRSPLHF. The CDR3 DNA follows: TGTGCCAGCAGCCAAGAACAGGGATCTCGTTCACCCCTCCACTTT.

The V gene is TRBV2, the J gene TRBJ1-6, with D possibly TRBD1 on 5 matching bases. Germline V gene sequence: CDR1 SNHLY, CDR2 FYNNEI. This CDR3 comprises 13 residues. Trimming cost V 7 bases and J 8 bases, with 12 bases left between them. This CDR3 reads CASNRRGDSPLHF. CDR3 coding DNA: TGTGCCAGCAACAGGAGGGGCGATTCACCCCTCCACTTT.

This clone was recorded once. This sequence joins TRBV19 and TRBJ1-5, with a possible D match to TRBD1 (6 bases). CDR3 length equals 15 residues. Germline lookup yields CDR1 LNHDA and CDR2 SQIVND (reference sequence). Between the trimmed V and J ends, which lost 6 bases and 4 bases, there was a span of 16 bases. CDR3 coding DNA: TGTGCCAGTAGGGGACCGACAGGCCAAAATCAGCCCCAGCATTTT. It translates to CASRGPTGQNQPQHF.

V and J are TRBV5-1 and TRBJ2-5; TRBD1 aligns across 7 bases. CDR3 length equals 13 residues. Unmatched junction bases numbered 1, after V lost 1 base and J lost 4 bases. Germline assignment: CDR1 SGHRS and CDR2 YFSETQ. In nucleotides, the CDR3 is TGCGCCAGCAGCTTGCCAGGGGGAGAGACCCAGTACTTC. Protein: CASSLPGGETQYF. The full variable domain, completed using reference TRBV5-1 and TRBJ2-5, is KAGVTQTPRYLIKTRGQQVTLSCSPISGHRSVSWYQQTPGQGLQFLFEYFSETQRNKGNFPGRFSGRQFSNSRSEMNVSTLELGDSALYLCASSLPGGETQYFGPGTRLLVL.

The chain joins TRBV7-7 to TRBJ2-2; 9 positions agree with TRBD1. There are 15 residues in the CDR3. Germline CDR1 SSHAT, CDR2 FNYEAQ (reference sequence). The J segment lost 4 bases and the V segment lost 8 bases, leaving 8 bases of the junction unmatched. CDR3 protein: CASHAGTGLTGELFF. In DNA form, the CDR3 reads TGTGCCAGCCACGCCGGGACAGGGCTCACCGGGGAGCTGTTTTTT.

The chain is built from TRBV2 and TRBJ2-3; 8 bases match TRBD2. Trimming removed 5 bases from V and 2 bases from J; junction bases left unmatched: 3. CDR1 is SNHLY and CDR2 is FYNNEI in the germline V gene. The CDR3 has 14 residues. CDR3 residues: CASSRTSPTDTQYF. CDR3 sequence (DNA): TGTGCCAGCAGTCGGACTAGCCCCACAGATACGCAGTATTTT.

The chain couples TRBV4-1 to TRBJ2-5; D is undetermined. V shed 1 base and J shed 2 bases, with 8 bases lying between them. Germline V gene lookup returns CDR1 MGHRA and CDR2 YSYEKL. The CDR3 consists of 14 residues. The CDR3, as DNA: TGCGCCAGCAGCCAAGGTGTAAAACAAGAGACCCAGTACTTC. Its protein is CASSQGVKQETQYF.

The chain combines TRBV27 with TRBJ1-6, with TRBD1 matching 10 bases. This CDR3 is 17 amino acids long. V shed 5 bases, J shed 11 bases, and the junction held 15 bases outside the gene matches. Germline CDR1 is MNHEY and CDR2 is SMNVEV (reference sequence). CDR3 sequence reads: CASSPGQGRSRRTPLHF. The CDR3 coding sequence is TGTGCCAGCAGTCCGGGACAGGGGCGGTCCCGGAGGACACCCCTCCACTTT.

V is TRBV2 and J is TRBJ1-4, with D unresolved. V lost 4 bases and J lost 0, with 15 bases in between. Germline V gives CDR1 SNHLY, CDR2 FYNNEI. The CDR3 covers 17 residues. This CDR3 reads CASSADGITTTNEKLFF. The CDR3 bases are TGTGCCAGCAGTGCGGACGGTATTACGACAACTAATGAAAAACTGTTTTTT.

The rearrangement uses TRBV19 and TRBJ1-1, with a tentative D call TRBD1 (6 bases). With 6 bases removed from V and 1 base from J, the gap between germline ends came to 15 bases. The CDR3 spans 15 residues. The germline gives CDR1 LNHDA, CDR2 SQIVND (reference sequence). The CDR3 spells CASRSPGQPNTEAFF. The CDR3, as DNA: TGTGCCAGTAGAAGCCCCGGACAGCCGAACACTGAAGCTTTCTTT.

This rearrangement joins TRBV27 to TRBJ2-7, with D possibly being TRBD1 (6 bases). The V and J ends lost 7 bases and 7 bases respectively, with 17 bases between them. CDR3 size: 13 residues. Germline values: CDR1 MNHEY, CDR2 SMNVEV (reference sequence). CDR3 sequence reads: CASNDRTPGEQYF. The CDR3 DNA is TGTGCCAGCAACGACAGGACCCCAGGGGAGCAGTACTTC.

The chain has TRBV27 and TRBJ1-2; D perhaps matches TRBD1 (5 bases). Germline V gene lookup returns CDR1 MNHEY and CDR2 SMNVEV (reference sequence). V lost 5 bases, J lost 5 bases, and 12 bases lay in between. The CDR3 has 13 residues. The chain's CDR3 is CASSARDGYGYTF. As DNA, the CDR3 is TGTGCCAGCAGTGCCAGGGATGGTTATGGCTACACCTTC.

This chain uses TRBV4-2 with TRBJ2-5, with TRBD2 matching 11 bases. Germline-derived CDR1 and CDR2 are LGHNA and YNFKEQ. Unmatched junction bases numbered 6, after V lost 2 bases and J lost 1 base. This CDR3 spans 17 amino acids. The CDR3 spells CASSQPTSGGPQETQYF. For the CDR3, the DNA is TGTGCCAGCAGCCAACCCACTAGCGGGGGTCCCCAAGAGACCCAGTACTTC.

The rearrangement links TRBV14 to TRBJ1-1; 7 nucleotides line up with TRBD1. The length of the CDR3 is 15 residues. J gave up 0 bases and V 3 bases, and 4 bases lay outside the gene matches. In germline, CDR1 is SGHDN, CDR2 FVKESK. This CDR3 is CASSQAGTVNTEAFF. CDR3 sequence (DNA): TGTGCCAGCAGCCAGGCCGGGACAGTGAACACTGAAGCTTTCTTT.

The genes are TRBV5-4 and TRBJ2-1; unclear D gene. CDR3 length: 16 amino acids. The V gene's germline CDR1 is SGHNT and CDR2 YYREEE (reference sequence). The V gene lost 0 bases and the J gene lost 1 base, with 11 bases spanning the gap. The CDR3 coding sequence is TGTGCCAGCAGCTTGGATATGAGAGGATCCTACAATGAGCAGTTCTTC. Its translation: CASSLDMRGSYNEQFF.

V usage is TRBV9 and J usage is TRBJ2-1; a weak D match, TRBD1 (6 bases). Germline-derived CDR1 and CDR2 are SGDLS and YYNGEE. The length of the CDR3 is 13 residues. V was clipped by 4 bases and J by 8 bases, with 13 bases between them. CDR3 coding DNA: TGTGCCAGCAGCAAAACAGGGAGTCATGAGCAGTTCTTC. It specifies CASSKTGSHEQFF.

The rearrangement uses TRBV6-1 and TRBJ1-1; D unresolved. CDR3 length: 15 residues. Germline CDR1 and CDR2: MNHNS and SASEGT. V was cut by 2 bases and J by 0 bases, with 10 bases left in between. CDR3 loop: CASSEKRDMNTEAFF. For the CDR3, the DNA is TGTGCCAGCAGTGAAAAGAGGGATATGAACACTGAAGCTTTCTTT.